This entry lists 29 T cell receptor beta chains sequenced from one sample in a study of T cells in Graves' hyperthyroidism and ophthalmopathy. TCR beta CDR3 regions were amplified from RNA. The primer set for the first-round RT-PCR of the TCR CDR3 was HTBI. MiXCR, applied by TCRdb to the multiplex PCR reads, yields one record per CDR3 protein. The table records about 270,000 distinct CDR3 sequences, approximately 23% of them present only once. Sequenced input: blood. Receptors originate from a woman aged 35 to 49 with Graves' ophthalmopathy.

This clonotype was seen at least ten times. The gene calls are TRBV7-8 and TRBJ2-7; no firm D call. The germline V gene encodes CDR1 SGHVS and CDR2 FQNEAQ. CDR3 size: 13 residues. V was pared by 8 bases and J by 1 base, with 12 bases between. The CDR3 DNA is TGTGCCAGCGGATACTCCTCGTCCTACGAGCAGTACTTC. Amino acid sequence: CASGYSSSYEQYF.

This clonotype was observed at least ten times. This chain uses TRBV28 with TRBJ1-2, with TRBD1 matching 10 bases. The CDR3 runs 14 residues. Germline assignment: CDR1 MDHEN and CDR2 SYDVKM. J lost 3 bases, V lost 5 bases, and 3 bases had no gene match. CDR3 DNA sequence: TGTGCCAGCAGTCTTGGACAGGGGGACTATGGCTACACCTTC. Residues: CASSLGQGDYGYTF.

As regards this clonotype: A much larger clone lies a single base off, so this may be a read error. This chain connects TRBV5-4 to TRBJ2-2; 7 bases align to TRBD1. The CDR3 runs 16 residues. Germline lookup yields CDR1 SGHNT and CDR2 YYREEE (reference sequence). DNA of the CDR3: TGTGCCATCAGCTTACCAAGGACAGGGAACACCGGGGAGCTGTTTTTT. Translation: CAISLPRTGNTGELFF. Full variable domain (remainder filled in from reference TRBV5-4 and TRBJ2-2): ETGVTQSPTHLIKTRGQQVTLRCSSQSGHNTVSWYQQALGQGPQFIFQYYREEENGRGNFPPRFSGLQFPNYSSELNVNALELDDSALYLCAISLPRTGNTGELFFGEGSRLTVL.

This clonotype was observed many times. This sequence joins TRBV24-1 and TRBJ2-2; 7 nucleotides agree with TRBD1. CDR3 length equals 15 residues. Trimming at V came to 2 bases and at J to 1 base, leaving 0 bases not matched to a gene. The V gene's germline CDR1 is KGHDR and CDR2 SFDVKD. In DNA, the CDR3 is TGTGCCACCAGTGATTGGACAGGGAACACCGGGGAGCTGTTTTTT. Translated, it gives CATSDWTGNTGELFF.

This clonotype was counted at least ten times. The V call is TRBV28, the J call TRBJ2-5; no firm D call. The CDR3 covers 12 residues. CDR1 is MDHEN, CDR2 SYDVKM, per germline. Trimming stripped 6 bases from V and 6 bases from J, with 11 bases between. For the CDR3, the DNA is TGTGCCAGCAGCCTGGGATCCAAGACCCAGTACTTC. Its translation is CASSLGSKTQYF.

The DNA for the CDR3 is TGTGCCAGCTCACCAAGACGGGACAGGGGGCGTACGACCGAGCAGTACTTC. Its protein is CASSPRRDRGRTTEQYF. The gene calls are TRBV18 and TRBJ2-7; 12 nucleotides align to TRBD1. CDR1 KGHSH and CDR2 LQKENI come from the germline V gene. Trimming cost V 2 bases and J 6 bases; bases outside gene matches: 11. The CDR3 extends over 17 amino acids.

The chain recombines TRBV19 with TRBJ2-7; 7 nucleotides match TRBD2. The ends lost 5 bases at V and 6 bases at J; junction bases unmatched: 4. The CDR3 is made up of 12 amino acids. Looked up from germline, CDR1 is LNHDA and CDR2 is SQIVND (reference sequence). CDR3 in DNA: TGTGCCAGTAGTGAGGGAGGGCCCGAGCAGTACTTC. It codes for CASSEGGPEQYF.

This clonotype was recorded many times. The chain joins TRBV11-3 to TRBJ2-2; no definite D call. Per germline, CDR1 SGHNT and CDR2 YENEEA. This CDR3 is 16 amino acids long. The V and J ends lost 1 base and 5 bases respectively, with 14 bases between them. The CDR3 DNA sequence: TGTGCCAGCAGCTTAGTTATATCCTCGCTAACCGGGGAGCTGTTTTTT. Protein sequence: CASSLVISSLTGELFF.

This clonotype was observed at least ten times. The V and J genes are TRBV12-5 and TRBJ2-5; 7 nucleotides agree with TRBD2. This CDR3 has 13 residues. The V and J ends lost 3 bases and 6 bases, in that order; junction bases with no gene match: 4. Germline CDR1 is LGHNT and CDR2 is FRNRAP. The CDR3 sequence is CASGFGGTKTQYF. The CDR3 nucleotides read TGTGCTAGTGGTTTCGGGGGGACGAAGACCCAGTACTTC. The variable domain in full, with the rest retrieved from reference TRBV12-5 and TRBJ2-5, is DARVTQTPRHKVTEMGQEVTMRCQPILGHNTVFWYRQTMMQGLELLAYFRNRAPLDDSGMPKDRFSAEMPDATLATLKIQPSEPRDSAVYFCASGFGGTKTQYFGPGTRLLVL.

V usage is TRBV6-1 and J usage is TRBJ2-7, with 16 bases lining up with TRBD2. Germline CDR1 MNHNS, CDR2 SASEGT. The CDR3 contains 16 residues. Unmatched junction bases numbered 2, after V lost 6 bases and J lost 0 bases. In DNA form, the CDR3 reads TGTGCCAGCAGGGGACTAGCGGGAGGGAGCTCCTACGAGCAGTACTTC. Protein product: CASRGLAGGSSYEQYF.

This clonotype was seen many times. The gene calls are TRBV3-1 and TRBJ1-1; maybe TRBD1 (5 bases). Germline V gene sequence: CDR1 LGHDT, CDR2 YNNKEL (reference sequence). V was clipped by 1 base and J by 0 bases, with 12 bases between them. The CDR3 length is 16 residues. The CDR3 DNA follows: TGTGCCAGCAGCCAAGGGTATGGGGGGATGAACACTGAAGCTTTCTTT. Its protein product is CASSQGYGGMNTEAFF.

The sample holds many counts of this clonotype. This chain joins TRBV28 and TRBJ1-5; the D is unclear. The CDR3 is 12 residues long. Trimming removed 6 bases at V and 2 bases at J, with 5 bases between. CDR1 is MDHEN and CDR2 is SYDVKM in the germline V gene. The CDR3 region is CASSLGNQPQHF. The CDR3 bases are TGTGCCAGCAGCCTTGGCAATCAGCCCCAGCATTTT.

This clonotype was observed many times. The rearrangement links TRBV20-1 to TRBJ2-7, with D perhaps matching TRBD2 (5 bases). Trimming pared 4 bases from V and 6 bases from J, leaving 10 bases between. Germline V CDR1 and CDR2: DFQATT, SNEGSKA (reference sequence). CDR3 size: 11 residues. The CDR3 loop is CSATPGSEQYF. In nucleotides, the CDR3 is TGCAGTGCTACCCCTGGGAGCGAGCAGTACTTC.

The CDR3 here is CASSYSIAGYPQHF. The DNA of the CDR3 is TGTGCCAGCAGTTACTCGATCGCTGGTTACCCCCAGCATTTT. The V gene is TRBV6-5, the J gene TRBJ1-5; no definite D call. CDR3 size: 14 residues. Germline loops: CDR1 MNHEY, CDR2 SVGAGI. V lost 0 bases to trimming and J lost 10 bases, with 13 bases between them.

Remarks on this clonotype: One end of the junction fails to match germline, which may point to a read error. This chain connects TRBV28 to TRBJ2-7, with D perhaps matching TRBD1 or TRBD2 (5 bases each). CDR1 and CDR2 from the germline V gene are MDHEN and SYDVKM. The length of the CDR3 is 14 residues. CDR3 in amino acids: CASSPEERGYEQSF. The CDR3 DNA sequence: TGTGCCAGCAGTCCAGAGGAGAGGGGCTACGAGCAGTCCTTC. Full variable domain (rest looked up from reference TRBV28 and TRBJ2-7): DVKVTQSSRYLVKRTGEKVFLECVQDMDHENMFWYRQDPGLGLRLIYFSYDVKMKEKGDIPEGYSVSREKKERFSLILESASTNQTSMYLCASSPEERGYEQSFGPGTRLTVT.

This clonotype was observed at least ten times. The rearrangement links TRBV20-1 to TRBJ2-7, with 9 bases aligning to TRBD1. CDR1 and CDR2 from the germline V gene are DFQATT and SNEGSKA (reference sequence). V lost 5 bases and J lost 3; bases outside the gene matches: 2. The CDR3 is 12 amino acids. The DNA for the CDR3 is TGCAGTGCTCAGGACAGGGGCTACGAGCAGTACTTC. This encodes CSAQDRGYEQYF.

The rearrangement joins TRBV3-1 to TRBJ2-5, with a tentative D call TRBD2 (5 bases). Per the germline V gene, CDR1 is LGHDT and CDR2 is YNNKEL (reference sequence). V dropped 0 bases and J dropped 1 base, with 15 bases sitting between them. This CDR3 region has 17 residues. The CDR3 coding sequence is TGTGCCAGCAGCCAAGATCCGGAGGCGGAGCCCCAAGAGACCCAGTACTTC. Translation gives CASSQDPEAEPQETQYF.

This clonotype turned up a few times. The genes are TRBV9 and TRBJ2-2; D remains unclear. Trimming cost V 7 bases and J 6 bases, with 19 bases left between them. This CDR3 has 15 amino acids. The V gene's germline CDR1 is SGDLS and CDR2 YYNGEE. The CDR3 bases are TGTGCCAGCCAGGTGGGCTCTGGCGGCGCCGGGGAGCTGTTTTTT. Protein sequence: CASQVGSGGAGELFF. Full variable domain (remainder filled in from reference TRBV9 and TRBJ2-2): DSGVTQTPKHLITATGQRVTLRCSPRSGDLSVYWYQQSLDQGLQFLIQYYNGEERAKGNILERFSAQQFPDLHSELNLSSLELGDSALYFCASQVGSGGAGELFFGEGSRLTVL.

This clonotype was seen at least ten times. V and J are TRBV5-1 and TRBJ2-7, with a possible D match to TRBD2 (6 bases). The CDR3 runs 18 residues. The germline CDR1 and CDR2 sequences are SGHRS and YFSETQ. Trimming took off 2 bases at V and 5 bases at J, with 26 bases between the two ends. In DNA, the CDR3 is TGCGCCAGCAGCTTCGGAGGGGCAGCAACTACGCTCCGCCACGAGCAGTACTTC. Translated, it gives CASSFGGAATTLRHEQYF.

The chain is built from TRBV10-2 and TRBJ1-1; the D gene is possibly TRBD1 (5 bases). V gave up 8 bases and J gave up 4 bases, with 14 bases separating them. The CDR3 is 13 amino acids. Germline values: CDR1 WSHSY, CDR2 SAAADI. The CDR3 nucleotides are TGCGCCAGCGGGGGTACACCTGCCACTGAAGCTTTCTTT. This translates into CASGGTPATEAFF.

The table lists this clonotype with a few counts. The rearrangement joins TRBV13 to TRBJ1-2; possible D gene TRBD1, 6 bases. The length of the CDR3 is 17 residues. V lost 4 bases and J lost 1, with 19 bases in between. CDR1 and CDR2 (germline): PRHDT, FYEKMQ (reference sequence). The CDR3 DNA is TGTGCCAGCAGCTCCGACAGGCTTGGGGATTTTAACTATGGCTACACCTTC. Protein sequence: CASSSDRLGDFNYGYTF. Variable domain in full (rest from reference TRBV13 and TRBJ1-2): AAGVIQSPRHLIKEKRETATLKCYPIPRHDTVYWYQQGPGQDPQFLISFYEKMQSDKGSIPDRFSAQQFSDYHSELNMSSLELGDSALYFCASSSDRLGDFNYGYTFGSGTRLTVV.

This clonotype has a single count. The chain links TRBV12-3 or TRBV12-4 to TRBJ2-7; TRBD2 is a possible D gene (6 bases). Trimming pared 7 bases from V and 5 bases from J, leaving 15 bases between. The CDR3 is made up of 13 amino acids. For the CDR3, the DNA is TGTGCCAGCACACCCCCCTGGGGGGACGAGCAGTACTTC. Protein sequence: CASTPPWGDEQYF.

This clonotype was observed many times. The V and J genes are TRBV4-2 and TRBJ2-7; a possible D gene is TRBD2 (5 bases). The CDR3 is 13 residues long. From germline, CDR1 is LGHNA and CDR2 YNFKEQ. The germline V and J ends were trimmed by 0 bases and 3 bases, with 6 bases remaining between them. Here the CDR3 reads CASSQERDYEQYF. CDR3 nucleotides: TGTGCCAGCAGCCAAGAGAGGGACTACGAGCAGTACTTC.

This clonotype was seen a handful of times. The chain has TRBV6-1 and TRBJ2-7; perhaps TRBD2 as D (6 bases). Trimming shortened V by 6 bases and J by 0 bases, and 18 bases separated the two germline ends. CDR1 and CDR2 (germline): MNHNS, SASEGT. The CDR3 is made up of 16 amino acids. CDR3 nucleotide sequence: TGTGCCAGCAGCCCCGGGACTGGCCCCCTCTCCTACGAGCAGTACTTC. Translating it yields CASSPGTGPLSYEQYF.

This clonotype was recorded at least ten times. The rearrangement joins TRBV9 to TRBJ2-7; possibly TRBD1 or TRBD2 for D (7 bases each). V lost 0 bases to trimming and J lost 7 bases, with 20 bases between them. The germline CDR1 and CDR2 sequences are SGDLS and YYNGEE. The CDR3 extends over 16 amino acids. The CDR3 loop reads CASSVEAGGEHGEQYF. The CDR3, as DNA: TGTGCCAGCAGCGTAGAGGCAGGGGGGGAACATGGGGAGCAGTACTTC.

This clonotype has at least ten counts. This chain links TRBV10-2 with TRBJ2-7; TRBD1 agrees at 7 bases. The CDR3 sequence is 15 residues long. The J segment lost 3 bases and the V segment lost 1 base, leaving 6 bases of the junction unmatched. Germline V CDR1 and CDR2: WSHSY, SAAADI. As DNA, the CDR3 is TGCGCCAGCAGTGAGTGGAACAGGGGCGTCTACGAGCAGTACTTC. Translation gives CASSEWNRGVYEQYF.

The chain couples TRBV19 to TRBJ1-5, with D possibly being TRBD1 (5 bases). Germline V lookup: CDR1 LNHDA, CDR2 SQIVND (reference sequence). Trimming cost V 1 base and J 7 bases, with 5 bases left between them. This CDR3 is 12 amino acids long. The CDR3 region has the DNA TGTGCCAGTAGTATAGCAGGGCAGCCCCAGCATTTT. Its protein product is CASSIAGQPQHF. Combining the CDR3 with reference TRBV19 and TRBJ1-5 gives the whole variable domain DGGITQSPKYLFRKEGQNVTLSCEQNLNHDAMYWYRQDPGQGLRLIYYSQIVNDFQKGDIAEGYSVSREKKESFPLTVTSAQKNPTAFYLCASSIAGQPQHFGDGTRLSIL.

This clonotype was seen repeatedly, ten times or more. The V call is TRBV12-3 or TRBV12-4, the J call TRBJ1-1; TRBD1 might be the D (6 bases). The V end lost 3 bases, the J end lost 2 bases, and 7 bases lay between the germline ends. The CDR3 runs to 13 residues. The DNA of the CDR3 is TGTGCCAGCAGTTTGACAGGTAACACTGAAGCTTTCTTT. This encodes CASSLTGNTEAFF.

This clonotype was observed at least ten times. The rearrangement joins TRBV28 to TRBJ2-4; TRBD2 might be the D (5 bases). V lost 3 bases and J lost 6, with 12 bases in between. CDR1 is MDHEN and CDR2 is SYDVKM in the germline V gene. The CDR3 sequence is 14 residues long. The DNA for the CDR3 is TGTGCCAGCAGTTTCCGGGCCGCGGGAAACATTCAGTACTTC. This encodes CASSFRAAGNIQYF.